This T cell receptor (beta chain) was observed in a study of T cells in tumors after PD-1 blockade. Study context: Each patient got pembrolizumab 200 mg every 3 weeks or cemiplimab 350 mg every 2 weeks. Daily vismodegib 150 mg continued in a subset of anti-PD-1-treated patients. Blood samples averaged around 100,000 templates (range about 23,000-280,000) and approximately 35,000 unique clonotypes. Whole-study findings and limits: Peripheral recruitment is suggested, as some novel exhausted tumor clones were in pre-treatment blood.

In regard to this clone: What it binds is unknown.

This CDR3 is built from 18 residues. Germline-derived CDR1 and CDR2 are GTSNPN and SVGIG (reference sequence). Unmatched junction bases numbered 16, after V lost 0 bases and J lost 5 bases. The data were produced by immunoSEQ multiplex PCR, yet TCRdb's version contains in-frame clones alone and is incomplete. Of over 60,000 clones listed, approximately 74% are singletons. The source material was PBMCs, sampled after anti-PD-1 treatment. The chain couples TRBV30 to TRBJ1-1, with 9 bases that match TRBD1. The clonotype originates from a human donor with basal cell carcinoma. The CDR3 reads CAWSVRFRTGDVWTEAFF. The CDR3 coding sequence is TGTGCCTGGAGTGTACGTTTCCGGACAGGGGACGTGTGGACTGAAGCTTTCTTT.